Here is one T cell receptor (beta chain) with its context. The sample originates from a study of blood T cell repertoires in COVID-19. Those who participated ranged in age from about 18 to 95 years and resided in about two dozen US areas. The recovered donors of Cohort 3 showed two negative PCRs, clearance, or symptom resolution. Sequencing used immunoSEQ multiplex PCR; TCRdb keeps in-frame clones, though not all of them. The repertoire holds a few hundred thousand clones, with about 90% as singletons. Germline V gene data show CDR1 as SGDLS and CDR2 as YYNGEE. Trimming stripped 3 bases from V and 0 bases from J, with 15 bases between. This CDR3 is built from 16 residues.

V is TRBV9 and J is TRBJ1-1; D gene uncertain. Source material: PBMCs or T cells enriched from blood (not recorded which). The TCR comes from a man between 25 and 39 years old who had recovered from COVID-19. The CDR3 DNA is TGTGCCAGCAGCGCCCGGCGGGAAGAGGTGAACACTGAAGCTTTCTTT. This codes for CASSARREEVNTEAFF.